This TCR beta chain was sequenced during a study of cytotoxic CD8 clonotypes in ibrutinib-treated CLL. At the level of the study: Outcomes included approximately 25 partial and 2 complete responses; after median 68 months, 14 stayed remitted and 12 progressed.

Trimming removed 6 bases from V and 4 bases from J; junction bases left unmatched: 7. Germline V gene sequence: CDR1 KGHSH, CDR2 LQKENI. The CDR3 runs 14 residues. A few counts support this clone. Antigen specificity is unknown. Findings and limits, study-wide: At ibrutinib response, clonality increased, and at progression it declined back toward baseline.

Deep sequencing aimed at 1 in 200,000 to 1 in 1 million T cells' resolution. Clones were sequenced by immunoSEQ multiplex PCR, and TCRdb holds only the in-frame ones, with some missing. The sample includes approximately 120,000 clones, 55% to 75% of them seen just once. This chain joins TRBV18 and TRBJ2-5; 8 bases map to TRBD1. The source is a human donor with chronic lymphocytic leukemia. The specimen was PBMCs, collected after 24 months of ibrutinib treatment. The DNA of the CDR3 is TGTGCCAGCTCCCGGCAGGGGGCCGGAGAGACCCAGTACTTC. It specifies CASSRQGAGETQYF.